The clone carrying this TCR beta chain was seen a handful of times. Its antigen is not identified. The isolated RNA, all of it, was reverse transcribed, so expressed TCRB transcripts were what got sequenced. TCRdb's copy holds only in-frame clones and misses some; the assay was immunoSEQ multiplex PCR. The sample shows fewer than 250,000 clones, 13% to 15% of them seen only once. This sample is drawn from a study of beta chain features in type 1 diabetes. Regarding the study as a whole: Patients and controls would be equally affected if PCR favored shorter templates.

The TCR comes from a woman between 35 and 50 years old in good health. Sequencing input: naive CD4+ T cells from blood.

For the CDR3, the DNA is TGTGCCAGCAGTCTCGGGACAGCCTACGAGCAGTACTTC. Its translation: CASSLGTAYEQYF. The chain carries TRBV6-6 and TRBJ2-7; 7 bases align to TRBD1. Germline CDR1 and CDR2: MNHNY and SVGAGI (reference sequence). The CDR3 contains 13 residues. Unmatched junction bases numbered 3, after V lost 5 bases and J lost 2 bases.